This TCR beta chain was identified in a study of T cell responses to AZD1222 COVID-19 vaccine. Germline V CDR1 and CDR2: LNHDA, SQIVND (reference sequence). Deletions cut 3 bases from V and 3 bases from J, with 8 bases between. This CDR3 has 13 residues. Note on this clone: The antigen is undetermined.

General study findings and limits: Unmutated variant regions are reportedly targeted by nearly half of spike-specific TCRs.

Assay: immunoSEQ multiplex PCR; the TCRdb copy retains only in-frame clones and omits some. The table shows around 110,000 clones, with approximately 84% occurring only once. This TCR came from an adult in good health. The sample here was peripheral blood, taken on day 0 of AZD1222 vaccination. This rearrangement joins TRBV19 to TRBJ2-5; no definite D call. The DNA of the CDR3 is TGTGCCAGTAGTATTAGGCAGGAAGAGACCCAGTACTTC. It is translated as CASSIRQEETQYF.